This T cell receptor (beta chain) comes out of a study of cytomegalovirus exposure and HLA in healthy donors. The PCR was carried out with 60 Vbeta primers and 13 Jbeta primers. Only in-frame clones appear in the TCRdb table, and some are missing; sequencing was by immunoSEQ multiplex PCR. Among over 70,000 clones, approximately 80% were seen once, and the ten largest hold 2%. This CDR3 comprises 13 residues. Trimming cost V 5 bases and J 7 bases; bases outside gene matches: 0. The germline gives CDR1 MNHEY, CDR2 SVGAGI. The clonotype was recovered from a man between 18 and 29 years old in good health and CMV-seronegative. V and J are TRBV6-5 and TRBJ1-4; 11 nucleotides line up with TRBD1. The sample comprised PBMCs. Written as DNA, the CDR3 is TGTGCCAGCAGTGGGACAGGGGGTGAAAAACTGTTTTTT. Its protein is CASSGTGGEKLFF.